The sequence of this TCR beta chain was determined in a study of blood T cell repertoires in COVID-19. The data were produced by immunoSEQ multiplex PCR, yet TCRdb's version contains in-frame clones alone and is incomplete. The sample shows about 74,000 clones, more than 85% of them seen only once. Germline-derived CDR1 and CDR2 are SGHVS and FQNEAQ. The trim removed 2 bases at V and 2 bases at J, leaving 11 bases unmatched. This CDR3 has 17 amino acids. The chain is built from TRBV7-8 and TRBJ1-2, with 7 bases fitting TRBD1. The sequenced sample consisted of peripheral blood. The sequence was obtained from a man aged 45-65 years with COVID-19, enrolled during active disease. The CDR3 loop is CASSLRPSTGSNYGYTF. CDR3 DNA: TGTGCCAGCAGCTTAAGACCCTCGACAGGGTCAAACTATGGCTACACCTTC. Looking up the rest from reference TRBV7-8 and TRBJ1-2 gives the full variable domain: GAGVSQSPRYKVAKRGQDVALRCDPISGHVSLFWYQQALGQGPEFLTYFQNEAQLDKSGLPSDRFFAERPEGSVSTLKIQRTQQEDSAVYLCASSLRPSTGSNYGYTFGSGTRLTVV.